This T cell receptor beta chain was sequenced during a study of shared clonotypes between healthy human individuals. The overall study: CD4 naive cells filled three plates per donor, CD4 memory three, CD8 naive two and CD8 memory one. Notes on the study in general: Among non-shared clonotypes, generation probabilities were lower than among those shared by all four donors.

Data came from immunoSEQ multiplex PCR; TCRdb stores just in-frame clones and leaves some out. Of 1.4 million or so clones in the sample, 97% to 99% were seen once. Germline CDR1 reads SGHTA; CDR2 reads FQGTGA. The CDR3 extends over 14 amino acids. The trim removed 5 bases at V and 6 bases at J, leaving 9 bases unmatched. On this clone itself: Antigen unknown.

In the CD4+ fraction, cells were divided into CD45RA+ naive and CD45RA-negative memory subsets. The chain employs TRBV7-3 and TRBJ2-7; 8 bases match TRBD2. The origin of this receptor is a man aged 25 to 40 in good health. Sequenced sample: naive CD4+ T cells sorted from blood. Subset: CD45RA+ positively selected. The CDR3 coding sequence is TGTGCCAGCAGCCTTAAGCACGGGACTAGCGAGCAGTACTTC. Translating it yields CASSLKHGTSEQYF.